Presented here are 31 T cell receptor beta chains from one specimen sequenced in a study of cytomegalovirus exposure and HLA in healthy donors. PCR used 60 Vbeta primers and 13 Jbeta primers. The repertoire was sequenced with immunoSEQ multiplex PCR; TCRdb's copy has only in-frame clones and lacks some. In the table there are over 55,000 clones, 87% of which are singletons. Sequenced input: PBMCs. The receptors derive from a man aged 18 to 30 in good health and CMV-seronegative.

The V gene is TRBV21-1, the J gene TRBJ1-5; the table's D call, TRBD1, has no DNA check behind it. TRBV21-1 is flagged as a pseudogene. The CDR3 consists of 15 residues. The CDR3: CASSQKRRGSWPQHF. CDR3 nucleotide sequence: TGTGCCAGCAGCCAAAAGCGCAGGGGCTCGTGGCCCCAGCATTTT.

The CDR3 loop reads CASGLSARGDTQYF. The CDR3 bases are TGTGCTAGTGGTTTGTCAGCCAGGGGAGATACGCAGTATTTT. This chain links TRBV12-5 with TRBJ2-3; TRBD1 is a possible D gene (6 bases). Germline-derived CDR1 and CDR2 are LGHNT and FRNRAP. Trimming removed 2 bases from V and 5 bases from J, with 11 bases in between. This CDR3 comprises 14 residues. Full variable domain (outside the CDR3, taken from reference TRBV12-5 and TRBJ2-3): DARVTQTPRHKVTEMGQEVTMRCQPILGHNTVFWYRQTMMQGLELLAYFRNRAPLDDSGMPKDRFSAEMPDATLATLKIQPSEPRDSAVYFCASGLSARGDTQYFGPGTRLTVL.

The chain combines TRBV7-9 with TRBJ2-2; weak D call: TRBD2 (6 bases). Germline CDR1 and CDR2: SEHNR and FQNEAQ (reference sequence). V was trimmed by 5 bases and J by 4 bases, leaving 11 bases between them. The CDR3 consists of 14 residues. The DNA for the CDR3 is TGTGCCAGCAGCAACCCCGGGGGCACCGGGGAGCTGTTTTTT. Translating it yields CASSNPGGTGELFF.

The chain uses TRBV11-3 and TRBJ2-7; 9 positions match TRBD1. The V gene end was trimmed by 1 base and the J gene end by 1 base; junction bases not matched to a gene: 5. There are 16 residues in the CDR3. CDR1 and CDR2 (germline): SGHNT, YENEEA. This CDR3 reads CASSLGRGQGSYEQYF. In DNA, the CDR3 is TGTGCCAGCAGCTTAGGGCGGGGACAGGGATCCTACGAGCAGTACTTC.

The J gene is TRBJ2-7, the V gene TRBV6-5, with TRBD1 matching 7 bases. The germline CDR1 and CDR2 sequences are MNHEY and SVGAGI. The CDR3 runs 14 residues. J lost 4 bases, V lost 7 bases, and 10 bases had no gene match. The CDR3 protein is CASNTLTGAYEQYF. For the CDR3, the DNA is TGTGCCAGCAATACCCTAACAGGGGCATACGAGCAGTACTTC.

The chain has TRBV14 and TRBJ2-1, with 9 bases matching TRBD2. V shed 4 bases and J 4 bases; nucleotides not matched to a gene: 8. The CDR3 covers 16 residues. CDR1 SGHDN and CDR2 FVKESK come from the germline V gene. This chain's CDR3 is CASSPLGGGAYNEQFF. DNA of the CDR3: TGTGCCAGCAGCCCCCTAGGCGGGGGGGCATACAATGAGCAGTTCTTC. The full variable domain, in which reference TRBV14 and TRBJ2-1 provide the parts outside the CDR3, is EAGVTQFPSHSVIEKGQTVTLRCDPISGHDNLYWYRRVMGKEIKFLLHFVKESKQDESGMPNNRFLAERTGGTYSTLKVQPAELEDSGVYFCASSPLGGGAYNEQFFGPGTRLTVL.

For this clone: The sample has other DNA sequences that encode this CDR3 too. V usage is TRBV9 and J usage is TRBJ2-5; perhaps TRBD1 as D (5 bases). This CDR3 is 14 amino acids long. Germline V CDR1 and CDR2: SGDLS, YYNGEE. V was cut by 0 bases and J by 5 bases, with 11 bases left in between. This chain's CDR3 is CASSVEGPGETQYF. The CDR3 DNA follows: TGTGCCAGCAGCGTAGAGGGGCCCGGGGAGACCCAGTACTTC.

V usage is TRBV6-1 and J usage is TRBJ2-1; the D is unclear. This CDR3 region has 14 residues. Germline V CDR1 and CDR2: MNHNS, SASEGT. Trimming cost V 9 bases and J 0 bases, with 12 bases left between them. The CDR3 protein is CASPGSYSYNEQFF. For the CDR3, the DNA is TGTGCCAGTCCCGGGTCCTACTCCTACAATGAGCAGTTCTTC.

V gene TRBV5-4 combines with J gene TRBJ2-3; tentatively, D is TRBD2 (6 bases). V lost 4 bases and J 4 bases, leaving 13 bases between the germline ends. CDR3 length equals 14 residues. In germline, CDR1 is SGHNT, CDR2 YYREEE (reference sequence). DNA for the CDR3: TGTGCCAGCAGCGACCGTACTAGCCCAGATACGCAGTATTTT. Its translation is CASSDRTSPDTQYF.

The rearrangement uses TRBV5-1 and TRBJ2-5; TRBD2 aligns across 8 bases. The CDR3 has 14 residues. Germline assignment: CDR1 SGHRS and CDR2 YFSETQ. V lost 4 bases, J lost 1 base, and 3 bases stayed unmatched. The CDR3 nucleotides read TGCGCCAGCAGCATCACTAGCGGCCAAGAGACCCAGTACTTC. Its protein is CASSITSGQETQYF.

The chain employs TRBV28 and TRBJ2-7; a possible D gene is TRBD1 (6 bases). The V end was cut by 2 bases, the J end by 4 bases, with 12 bases between. The CDR3 extends over 14 amino acids. Germline loops: CDR1 MDHEN, CDR2 SYDVKM. The CDR3 is CASSLQGSGYEQYF. CDR3 nucleotides: TGTGCCAGCAGTTTACAGGGGAGCGGTTACGAGCAGTACTTC.

The V gene is TRBV15, the J gene TRBJ1-2; no reliable D call. The CDR3 loop spans 13 amino acids. Germline CDR1 LNHNV, CDR2 YYDKDF (reference sequence). V lost 0 bases to trimming and J lost 2 bases, with 4 bases between them. The CDR3 loop is CATSRDQNYGYTF. DNA for the CDR3: TGTGCCACCAGCAGAGATCAGAACTATGGCTACACCTTC.

CDR3 region: CASSGDRGIRTGELFF. In nucleotides, the CDR3 is TGCGCCAGCAGCGGGGACAGGGGGATTAGGACCGGGGAGCTGTTTTTT. This chain links TRBV5-1 with TRBJ2-2, with 11 bases identical to TRBD1. This CDR3 spans 16 amino acids. J gave up 5 bases and V 4 bases, and 7 bases lay outside the gene matches. Germline-derived CDR1 and CDR2 are SGHRS and YFSETQ. Complete variable domain (other parts from reference TRBV5-1 and TRBJ2-2): KAGVTQTPRYLIKTRGQQVTLSCSPISGHRSVSWYQQTPGQGLQFLFEYFSETQRNKGNFPGRFSGRQFSNSRSEMNVSTLELGDSALYLCASSGDRGIRTGELFFGEGSRLTVL.

A few counts support this clone. The CDR3 here is CASSSGTPGGGQPQHF. CDR3 sequence (DNA): TGCGCCAGCAGTTCCGGGACACCCGGAGGTGGTCAGCCCCAGCATTTT. The chain carries TRBV10-2 and TRBJ1-5, with TRBD1 as a possible D gene (6 bases). The germline V gene has CDR1 WSHSY and CDR2 SAAADI. The V and J ends lost 5 bases and 6 bases respectively, with 20 bases between them. The CDR3 is 16 residues long.

V gene TRBV10-3 combines with J gene TRBJ2-5; 7 bases line up with TRBD1. Looked up from germline, CDR1 is ENHRY and CDR2 is SYGVKD. V was pared by 4 bases and J by 2 bases, with 1 base of the junction left unmatched. This CDR3 is built from 13 residues. The CDR3 region has the DNA TGTGCCATCAGTGCGGGACAGCAAGAGACCCAGTACTTC. The encoded protein is CAISAGQQETQYF.

J is TRBJ2-3 and V is TRBV11-3; 11 nucleotides agree with TRBD1. The CDR3 is 15 residues long. After removal of 5 bases from V and 4 bases from J, the junction contained 5 bases not matched to a gene. Germline loops: CDR1 SGHNT, CDR2 YENEEA. The CDR3: CASSARDRGADTQYF. CDR3 nucleotides: TGTGCCAGCAGCGCCCGGGACAGGGGGGCAGATACGCAGTATTTT.

The gene calls are TRBV28 and TRBJ1-4; 9 positions match TRBD1. From germline, CDR1 is MDHEN and CDR2 SYDVKM. The CDR3 extends over 15 amino acids. The V and J ends lost 5 bases and 8 bases, in that order; junction bases with no gene match: 9. In DNA, the CDR3 is TGTGCCAGCAGTCCTGCCGGGACAGGGATAGAAAAACTGTTTTTT. It specifies CASSPAGTGIEKLFF.

The gene calls are TRBV10-3 and TRBJ2-2; D possibly corresponds to TRBD1 (5 bases). Germline V gene lookup returns CDR1 ENHRY and CDR2 SYGVKD. V lost 6 bases and J 3 bases, leaving 11 bases between the germline ends. This CDR3 region has 14 residues. DNA of the CDR3: TGTGCCATCAGCGTAGACAGAGACACCGGGGAGCTGTTTTTT. This gives the protein CAISVDRDTGELFF.

Only a few counts were recorded for this clone. V gene TRBV28 combines with J gene TRBJ2-7; no clear D. CDR1 is MDHEN and CDR2 is SYDVKM in the germline V gene. The CDR3 covers 11 residues. V lost 5 bases to trimming and J lost 6 bases, with 8 bases between them. DNA of the CDR3: TGTGCCAGCAGTCCTCCCGGCGAGCAGTACTTC. Translating it yields CASSPPGEQYF.

The chain uses TRBV7-3 and TRBJ2-5; 7 nucleotides match TRBD1. The trim removed 2 bases at V and 1 base at J, leaving 1 base unmatched. This CDR3 comprises 14 residues. In germline, CDR1 is SGHTA, CDR2 FQGTGA. The DNA for the CDR3 is TGTGCCAGCAGCTTAGGGACAGCCCAAGAGACCCAGTACTTC. Its translation is CASSLGTAQETQYF.

This clone is termed medium-sized (0.01 to 0.1%). This chain joins TRBV5-3 and TRBJ2-6; maybe TRBD2 (6 bases). TRBV5-3 is given ORF status, its function remaining uncertain. The CDR3 extends over 17 amino acids. V lost 2 bases, J lost 4 bases, and 16 bases lay in between. In DNA form, the CDR3 reads TGTGCCAGAAGCTTAGGCGGGGTTCCGGTGGGGGCCAACGTCCTGACTTTC. Translation gives CARSLGGVPVGANVLTF.

V is TRBV6-4 and J is TRBJ1-4; tentative D call: TRBD1 (5 bases). This CDR3 contains 14 residues. Germline lookup yields CDR1 MRHNA and CDR2 SNTAGT. V was trimmed by 8 bases and J by 5 bases, leaving 15 bases between them. For the CDR3, the DNA is TGTGCCAGCCCCGGGTCAGGGAGGAATGAAAAACTGTTTTTT. Translation: CASPGSGRNEKLFF.

This clone was counted once. The chain joins TRBV5-1 to TRBJ2-5, with 11 bases lining up with TRBD2. With 4 bases clipped from V and 2 bases from J, the junction kept 7 bases outside the gene matches. The CDR3 loop spans 16 amino acids. Germline assignment: CDR1 SGHRS and CDR2 YFSETQ. CDR3 nucleotide sequence: TGCGCCAGCAGCAGCGGGACTAGCGGTAAACAAGAGACCCAGTACTTC. This sequence encodes CASSSGTSGKQETQYF. Full variable domain (missing parts from reference TRBV5-1 and TRBJ2-5): KAGVTQTPRYLIKTRGQQVTLSCSPISGHRSVSWYQQTPGQGLQFLFEYFSETQRNKGNFPGRFSGRQFSNSRSEMNVSTLELGDSALYLCASSSGTSGKQETQYFGPGTRLLVL.

This sequence joins TRBV29-1 and TRBJ1-1; perhaps TRBD1 as D (5 bases). The CDR3 consists of 13 residues. Germline V gene sequence: CDR1 SQVTM, CDR2 ANQGSEA. Trimming left V 6 bases short and J 5 bases short, with 16 bases between. CDR3 in DNA: TGCAGCGTCTCTTTTTGGGGGAGGACTGAAGCTTTCTTT. Its protein is CSVSFWGRTEAFF. The variable domain in full, completed from reference TRBV29-1 and TRBJ1-1, reads SAVISQKPSRDICQRGTSLTIQCQVDSQVTMMFWYRQQPGQSLTLIATANQGSEATYESGFVIDKFPISRPNLTFSTLTVSNMSPEDSSIYLCSVSFWGRTEAFFGQGTRLTVV.

The J gene is TRBJ1-1, the V gene TRBV5-1; D possibly corresponds to TRBD1 (6 bases). CDR1 is SGHRS and CDR2 is YFSETQ in the germline V gene. This CDR3 spans 14 amino acids. Between the trimmed V and J ends, which lost 0 bases and 5 bases, there was a span of 11 bases. CDR3 DNA: TGCGCCAGCAGCTTGGAACAGGGCTCGACTGAAGCTTTCTTT. Translated, it gives CASSLEQGSTEAFF.

J is TRBJ2-7 and V is TRBV27; no reliable D call. V was cut by 4 bases and J by 3 bases, with 13 bases left in between. The CDR3 covers 14 residues. Germline loops: CDR1 MNHEY, CDR2 SMNVEV (reference sequence). The CDR3 reads CASSSTPKDYEQYF. In nucleotides, the CDR3 is TGTGCCAGCAGTTCGACACCGAAAGACTACGAGCAGTACTTC.

This chain links TRBV10-3 with TRBJ2-3; D may be TRBD2 (6 bases). CDR3 length: 13 residues. V was pared by 7 bases and J by 4 bases, with 12 bases between. Germline V CDR1 and CDR2: ENHRY, SYGVKD. This CDR3 reads CAIKVGGPDTQYF. The CDR3 DNA is TGTGCCATCAAAGTGGGGGGACCAGATACGCAGTATTTT.

The chain recombines TRBV10-2 with TRBJ2-5, with 12 bases aligning to TRBD1. Near its end, the DNA agrees better with TRBJ2-7, so the J call may be wrong. Germline-derived CDR1 and CDR2 are WSHSY and SAAADI. The CDR3 is 13 amino acids. CDR3 protein: CARKGQGAGEQYF. CDR3 in DNA: TGCGCCAGGAAGGGACAGGGGGCCGGCGAGCAGTACTTC.

The rearrangement links TRBV30 to TRBJ2-5; D gene ambiguous. The V gene lost 0 bases and the J gene lost 5 bases, with 4 bases spanning the gap. The CDR3 consists of 11 residues. CDR1 is GTSNPN, CDR2 SVGIG, per germline (reference sequence). The chain's CDR3 is CAWSVGETQYF. DNA for the CDR3: TGTGCCTGGAGTGTCGGGGAGACCCAGTACTTC.

This sequence joins TRBV5-1 and TRBJ2-1; D not resolved. V dropped 0 bases and J dropped 3 bases, with 10 bases sitting between them. This CDR3 is built from 15 residues. CDR1 is SGHRS and CDR2 is YFSETQ in the germline V gene. The CDR3 DNA follows: TGCGCCAGCAGCTTGGTTGGAGATCTCTACAATGAGCAGTTCTTC. The encoded protein is CASSLVGDLYNEQFF.

The V call is TRBV16, the J call TRBJ2-7; 9 bases are a match to TRBD1. CDR3 length equals 14 residues. The V segment lost 4 bases and the J segment 7 bases; nucleotides outside the gene matches: 8. CDR1 is KGHSY, CDR2 FQNENV, per germline. CDR3 bases: TGTGCCAGCAGCCCCCGGACAGGGGTGAGGGAGCAGTACTTC. Protein: CASSPRTGVREQYF. The full variable domain, with the rest looked up from reference TRBV16 and TRBJ2-7, is GEEVAQTPKHLVRGEGQKAKLYCAPIKGHSYVFWYQQVLKNEFKFLISFQNENVFDETGMPKERFSAKCLPNSPCSLEIQATKLEDSAVYFCASSPRTGVREQYFGPGTRLTVT.